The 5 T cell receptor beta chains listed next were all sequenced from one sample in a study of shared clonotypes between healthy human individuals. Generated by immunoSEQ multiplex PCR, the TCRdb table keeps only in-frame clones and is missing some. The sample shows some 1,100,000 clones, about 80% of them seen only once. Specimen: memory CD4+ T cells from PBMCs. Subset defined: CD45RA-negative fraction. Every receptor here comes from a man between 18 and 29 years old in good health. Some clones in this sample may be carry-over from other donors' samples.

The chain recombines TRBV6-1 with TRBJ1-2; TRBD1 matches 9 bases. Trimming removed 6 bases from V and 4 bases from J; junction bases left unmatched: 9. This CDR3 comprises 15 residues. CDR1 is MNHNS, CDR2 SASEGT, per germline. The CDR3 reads CASREIGQGIYGYTF. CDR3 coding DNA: TGTGCCAGCAGGGAGATAGGACAGGGGATCTATGGCTACACCTTC.

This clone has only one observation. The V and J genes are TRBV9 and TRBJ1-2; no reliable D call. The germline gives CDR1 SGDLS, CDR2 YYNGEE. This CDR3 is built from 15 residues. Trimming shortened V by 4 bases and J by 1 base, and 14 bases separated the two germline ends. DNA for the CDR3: TGTGCCAGCAGCTTCCGAGGCAGCTTTAACTATGGCTACACCTTC. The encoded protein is CASSFRGSFNYGYTF. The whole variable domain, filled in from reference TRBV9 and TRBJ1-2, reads DSGVTQTPKHLITATGQRVTLRCSPRSGDLSVYWYQQSLDQGLQFLIQYYNGEERAKGNILERFSAQQFPDLHSELNLSSLELGDSALYFCASSFRGSFNYGYTFGSGTRLTVV.

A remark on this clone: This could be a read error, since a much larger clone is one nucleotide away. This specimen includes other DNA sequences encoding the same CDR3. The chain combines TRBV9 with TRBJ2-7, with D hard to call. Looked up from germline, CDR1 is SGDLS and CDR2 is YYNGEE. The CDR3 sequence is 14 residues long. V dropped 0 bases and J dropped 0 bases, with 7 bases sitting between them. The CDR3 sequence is CASSVEAHSYEQYF. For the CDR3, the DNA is TGTGCCAGCAGCGTAGAGGCACACTCCTACGAGCAGTACTTC.

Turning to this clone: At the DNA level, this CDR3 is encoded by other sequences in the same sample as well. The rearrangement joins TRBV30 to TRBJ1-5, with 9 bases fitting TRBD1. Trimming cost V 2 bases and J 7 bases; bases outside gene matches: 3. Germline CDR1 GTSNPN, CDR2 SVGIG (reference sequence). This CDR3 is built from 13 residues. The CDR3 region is CAWSTGGGQPQHF. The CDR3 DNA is TGTGCCTGGAGTACAGGGGGCGGACAGCCCCAGCATTTT.

The CDR3: CASSLFDGSGNEQFF. CDR3 sequence (DNA): TGTGCCAGCAGCTTATTCGACGGATCGGGGAATGAGCAGTTCTTC. This chain uses TRBV7-2 with TRBJ2-1, with a weak D call TRBD2 (5 bases). The CDR3 contains 15 residues. CDR1 is SGHTA and CDR2 is FQGNSA in the germline V gene. Trimming removed 2 bases at V and 7 bases at J, with 15 bases between.